This passage covers 2 T cell receptor beta chains from one sample sequenced in a study of blood T cells in healthy people across ages. It was with a sample-barcoded 5' primer and a J-beta primer mix that a second PCR of roughly 6 to 12 cycles was run. MiXCR, applied by TCRdb to the 5' RACE reads, yields one record per CDR3 protein. The data show roughly 730,000 distinct CDR3 sequences, approximately 60% seen once. Sequenced sample: blood. These receptors came from a man aged 40-49 years in good health.

The genes are TRBV28 and TRBJ1-5; no clear D. Trimming left V 3 bases short and J 0 bases short, with 12 bases between. CDR3 size: 16 residues. In germline, CDR1 is MDHEN, CDR2 SYDVKM. This chain's CDR3 is CASSFQMTGSNQPQHF. CDR3 DNA: TGTGCCAGCAGTTTTCAAATGACGGGTAGCAATCAGCCCCAGCATTTT.

The rearrangement links TRBV9 to TRBJ2-1; a possible D gene is TRBD1 (6 bases). The V end lost 4 bases, the J end lost 0 bases, and 11 bases lay between the germline ends. CDR3 length: 15 amino acids. Germline-derived CDR1 and CDR2 are SGDLS and YYNGEE. CDR3 protein: CASSPRTDSYNEQFF. As DNA, the CDR3 is TGTGCCAGCAGCCCCCGGACAGACTCCTACAATGAGCAGTTCTTC.